The next 31 T cell receptor beta chains were all read from a single sample in a study of T cells in localized non-small cell lung cancer (TCRdb year 2020). The library was built by means of the immunoSEQ multiplex PCR assay. TCRdb took this table from immuneACCESS and kept in-frame rearrangements with V and J called. Such tables lack part of the clones; where checked against another copy, unresolved V genes explain under half of the gap, and the rest is unexplained. The sample contains 35,000 to 50,000 clones, about 91% of them found a single time. Of the sample, 8% to 11% is held by the ten largest clones. Sequencing used PBMCs, obtained before any cancer treatment. These receptors came from a woman between 35 and 75 years old with stage II lung adenocarcinoma.

The CDR3 is CASSQIDRGNYGYTF. CDR3 sequence (DNA): TGCGCCAGCAGCCAAATAGACAGGGGGAACTATGGCTACACCTTC. The J gene is TRBJ1-2, the V gene TRBV4-1; 9 bases align to TRBD1. The V gene's germline CDR1 is MGHRA and CDR2 YSYEKL. The CDR3 spans 15 residues. V lost 2 bases to trimming and J lost 2 bases; unmatched junction nucleotides: 3.

The chain links TRBV6-5 to TRBJ2-7, with 10 bases that match TRBD1. Germline CDR1 reads MNHEY; CDR2 reads SVGAGI. This CDR3 has 14 amino acids. V shed 2 bases, J shed 2 bases, and the junction held 0 bases outside the gene matches. The CDR3 DNA reads TGTGCCAGCAGTTACGGACAGGGGGCCTACGAGCAGTACTTC. This codes for CASSYGQGAYEQYF.

The CDR3 region has the DNA TGTGCCAGCAGAGATGACAGGCGCTATGGCTACACCTTC. This sequence encodes CASRDDRRYGYTF. The V and J genes are TRBV6-1 and TRBJ1-2, with D possibly TRBD1 on 6 matching bases. Germline values: CDR1 MNHNS, CDR2 SASEGT. V lost 6 bases to trimming and J lost 4 bases, with 12 bases between them. This CDR3 has 13 amino acids.

The chain links TRBV11-3 to TRBJ2-2; D is possibly TRBD1 or TRBD2 (5 bases each). V shed 2 bases and J shed 6 bases, with 10 bases lying between them. Per the germline V gene, CDR1 is SGHNT and CDR2 is YENEEA. The CDR3 is made up of 14 amino acids. In DNA, the CDR3 is TGTGCCAGCAGCTTATCCAAGGGACCCGGGGAGCTGTTTTTT. The encoded protein is CASSLSKGPGELFF.

This clone was counted once. The rearrangement uses TRBV9 and TRBJ1-3, with 10 nucleotides matching TRBD1. Germline loops: CDR1 SGDLS, CDR2 YYNGEE. This CDR3 has 16 amino acids. J gave up 7 bases and V 1 base, and 8 bases lay outside the gene matches. The CDR3 sequence: CASSVKGQGMGNTIYF. The DNA of the CDR3 is TGTGCCAGCAGCGTAAAGGGACAGGGGATGGGTAACACCATATATTTT. Drawing the rest from reference TRBV9 and TRBJ1-3, the complete variable domain is DSGVTQTPKHLITATGQRVTLRCSPRSGDLSVYWYQQSLDQGLQFLIQYYNGEERAKGNILERFSAQQFPDLHSELNLSSLELGDSALYFCASSVKGQGMGNTIYFGEGSWLTVV.

The CDR3 DNA is TGTGCCAGCAGTGAAGCCCAGCGAGAGACCCAGTACTTC. Residues: CASSEAQRETQYF. The J gene is TRBJ2-5, the V gene TRBV2; D unresolved. CDR3 length: 13 residues. Germline V CDR1 and CDR2: SNHLY, FYNNEI. V gave up 0 bases and J gave up 4 bases, with 6 bases separating them.

This clone has a single count. V gene TRBV5-1 combines with J gene TRBJ2-4, with 10 bases matching TRBD1. The CDR3 covers 16 residues. The J segment lost 0 bases and the V segment lost 2 bases, leaving 2 bases of the junction unmatched. Germline CDR1 and CDR2: SGHRS and YFSETQ. CDR3 sequence: CASSLRDRGAKNIQYF. The CDR3 region has the DNA TGCGCCAGCAGCTTACGGGACAGGGGAGCCAAAAACATTCAGTACTTC. The full variable domain, with the rest looked up from reference TRBV5-1 and TRBJ2-4, is KAGVTQTPRYLIKTRGQQVTLSCSPISGHRSVSWYQQTPGQGLQFLFEYFSETQRNKGNFPGRFSGRQFSNSRSEMNVSTLELGDSALYLCASSLRDRGAKNIQYFGAGTRLSVL.

V and J are TRBV11-2 and TRBJ2-7; 8 nucleotides line up with TRBD1. The CDR3 consists of 16 residues. Per the germline V gene, CDR1 is SGHAT and CDR2 is FQNNGV. The junction had 7 bases not matched to a gene; V was cut back by 1 base and J by 2 bases. Here the CDR3 reads CASSLGSRTGTYEQYF. CDR3 in DNA: TGTGCCAGCAGCTTAGGAAGCAGGACAGGGACCTACGAGCAGTACTTC.

The chain links TRBV9 to TRBJ1-2; no clear D gene. This CDR3 has 16 amino acids. Per the germline V gene, CDR1 is SGDLS and CDR2 is YYNGEE. Trimming cost V 2 bases and J 6 bases, with 20 bases left between them. The CDR3 DNA sequence: TGTGCCAGCAGCGTTGACCCGCAACCCCGGTCCAATGGCTACACCTTC. Its protein product is CASSVDPQPRSNGYTF.

As for this clone: The junction shows a germline mismatch at one end, possibly a read error. The chain couples TRBV4-1 to TRBJ2-5; D is unclear. The CDR3 is made up of 12 amino acids. Germline CDR1 and CDR2: MGHRA and YSYEKL. This chain's CDR3 is CVSSQPQETQYF. Written as DNA, the CDR3 is TGCGTCAGCAGCCAACCCCAAGAGACCCAGTACTTC.

This chain joins TRBV28 and TRBJ1-1, with 8 bases that match TRBD1. The germline CDR1 and CDR2 sequences are MDHEN and SYDVKM. This CDR3 is 15 amino acids long. V lost 5 bases, J lost 4 bases, and 9 bases stayed unmatched. The CDR3 reads CASSRHQGAPTEAFF. The CDR3 coding sequence is TGTGCCAGCAGTCGGCATCAGGGGGCGCCCACTGAAGCTTTCTTT.

The chain uses TRBV19 and TRBJ1-2; no definite D call. This CDR3 is built from 15 residues. Trimming shortened V by 3 bases and J by 4 bases, and 15 bases separated the two germline ends. The germline CDR1 and CDR2 sequences are LNHDA and SQIVND (reference sequence). CDR3 coding DNA: TGTGCCAGTAGTATCGGGTACACTCTTAGCTATGGCTACACCTTC. Its translation is CASSIGYTLSYGYTF.

The rearrangement links TRBV11-2 to TRBJ2-7; no firm D call. Trimming shortened V by 0 bases and J by 0 bases, and 6 bases separated the two germline ends. CDR3 size: 14 residues. Germline assignment: CDR1 SGHAT and CDR2 FQNNGV. CDR3 coding DNA: TGTGCCAGCAGCTTAGAGATCTTCTCCTACGAGCAGTACTTC. Translating it yields CASSLEIFSYEQYF.

The V gene is TRBV29-1, the J gene TRBJ2-7, with TRBD1 matching 7 bases. The CDR3 is 12 residues long. Germline V gives CDR1 SQVTM, CDR2 ANQGSEA. J lost 1 base, V lost 7 bases, and 4 bases had no gene match. CDR3 bases: TGCAGCGCTCACAGGGGTTCCTACGAGCAGTACTTC. Translated, it gives CSAHRGSYEQYF.

The chain combines TRBV7-6 with TRBJ2-5; D possibly matches TRBD1 or TRBD2 (5 bases each). The CDR3 extends over 14 amino acids. Trimming left V 6 bases short and J 1 base short, with 12 bases between. Looked up from germline, CDR1 is SGHVS and CDR2 is FNYEAQ. This CDR3 reads CASSSFGTQETQYF. In nucleotides, the CDR3 is TGTGCCAGCAGTTCCTTTGGGACCCAAGAGACCCAGTACTTC. Combining the CDR3 with reference TRBV7-6 and TRBJ2-5 gives the whole variable domain GAGVSQSPRYKVTKRGQDVALRCDPISGHVSLYWYRQALGQGPEFLTYFNYEAQQDKSGLPNDRFSAERPEGSISTLTIQRTEQRDSAMYRCASSSFGTQETQYFGPGTRLLVL.

The chain is built from TRBV5-8 and TRBJ1-2, with a tentative D call TRBD1 (5 bases). Germline loops: CDR1 SGHTS, CDR2 YDEGEE. The CDR3 has 14 amino acids. V dropped 1 base and J dropped 1 base, with 8 bases sitting between them. The CDR3 sequence: CASSLRQINYGYTF. The CDR3 DNA follows: TGTGCCAGCAGCTTGAGACAGATTAACTATGGCTACACCTTC. The complete variable domain, with remaining parts taken from reference TRBV5-8 and TRBJ1-2, reads EAGVTQSPTHLIKTRGQQATLRCSPISGHTSVYWYQQALGLGLQFLLWYDEGEERNRGNFPPRFSGRQFPNYSSELNVNALELEDSALYLCASSLRQINYGYTFGSGTRLTVV.

J is TRBJ2-1 and V is TRBV9; D ambiguous. The germline CDR1 and CDR2 sequences are SGDLS and YYNGEE. The CDR3 spans 11 residues. Trimming took 6 bases from V and 2 from J, leaving 3 bases between them. Written as DNA, the CDR3 is TGTGCCAGCACTCCCTACAATGAGCAGTTCTTC. It specifies CASTPYNEQFF.

J is TRBJ2-7 and V is TRBV19; 9 nucleotides agree with TRBD1. CDR3 length: 13 residues. Unmatched junction bases numbered 2, after V lost 4 bases and J lost 4 bases. Germline V lookup: CDR1 LNHDA, CDR2 SQIVND (reference sequence). CDR3 residues: CASSRTGVYEQYF. In DNA form, the CDR3 reads TGTGCCAGTAGTAGGACAGGGGTATACGAGCAGTACTTC.

The chain is built from TRBV5-4 and TRBJ1-1; D possibly corresponds to TRBD1 (5 bases). V was shortened by 3 bases and J by 5 bases, with 20 bases between the two germline ends. The germline V gene has CDR1 SGHNT and CDR2 YYREEE (reference sequence). The CDR3 length is 16 residues. The CDR3 here is CASSSLTKRGGTEAFF. The DNA for the CDR3 is TGTGCCAGCAGCTCTCTAACCAAACGGGGGGGGACTGAAGCTTTCTTT.

The chain couples TRBV11-2 to TRBJ2-1; TRBD2 is a possible D gene (5 bases). From germline, CDR1 is SGHAT and CDR2 FQNNGV. V lost 5 bases and J lost 10, with 12 bases in between. This CDR3 comprises 12 residues. The CDR3 DNA reads TGTGCCAGCAGCCGCGCTAGCTCGGAGCAGTTCTTC. Amino acid sequence: CASSRASSEQFF.

In DNA, the CDR3 is TGTGCCAGTAGTACAGGACGGGACTTAACAGATACGCAGTATTTT. It encodes CASSTGRDLTDTQYF. V usage is TRBV19 and J usage is TRBJ2-3; D perhaps matches TRBD2 (6 bases). Germline V gene sequence: CDR1 LNHDA, CDR2 SQIVND (reference sequence). The CDR3 loop spans 15 amino acids. V was cut by 4 bases and J by 3 bases, with 14 bases left in between.

The chain is built from TRBV4-1 and TRBJ2-1; tentatively, D is TRBD1 or TRBD2 (5 bases each). Trimming took off 5 bases at V and 2 bases at J, with 13 bases between the two ends. The CDR3 covers 15 residues. Germline lookup yields CDR1 MGHRA and CDR2 YSYEKL. The CDR3 spells CASSRDPPAYNEQFF. The CDR3 coding sequence is TGCGCCAGCAGCAGGGACCCCCCGGCCTACAATGAGCAGTTCTTC.

The chain is built from TRBV28 and TRBJ1-1, with unresolved D. Germline V gene sequence: CDR1 MDHEN, CDR2 SYDVKM. V was trimmed by 8 bases and J by 3 bases, leaving 16 bases between them. There are 14 residues in the CDR3. CDR3 region: CASSSPGTYTEAFF. The DNA of the CDR3 is TGTGCCAGCTCCTCCCCAGGTACCTACACTGAAGCTTTCTTT.

J is TRBJ1-5 and V is TRBV7-8; no reliable D call. This CDR3 comprises 13 residues. CDR1 and CDR2 from the germline V gene are SGHVS and FQNEAQ. V lost 6 bases and J lost 7, with 13 bases in between. CDR3 bases: TGTGCCAGCAGTGACTCCCCGTCCCAGCCCCAGCATTTT. Encoded protein: CASSDSPSQPQHF.

The V gene is TRBV5-6, the J gene TRBJ2-7, with 8 bases lining up with TRBD1. Germline V gene lookup returns CDR1 SGHDT and CDR2 YYEEEE. V was clipped by 0 bases and J by 2 bases; unmatched bases: 7. The CDR3 has 16 residues. CDR3 loop: CASSLVATGATYEQYF. The CDR3, as DNA: TGTGCCAGCAGCTTGGTGGCGACAGGGGCTACCTACGAGCAGTACTTC.

The chain couples TRBV7-8 to TRBJ2-2; 8 bases are a match to TRBD1. Germline V gene sequence: CDR1 SGHVS, CDR2 FQNEAQ. Trimming cost V 3 bases and J 1 base; bases outside gene matches: 4. CDR3 length equals 16 residues. The CDR3 loop is CASSFKGQGNTGELFF. CDR3 bases: TGTGCCAGCAGCTTTAAAGGACAGGGGAACACCGGGGAGCTGTTTTTT.

The chain combines TRBV5-6 with TRBJ2-1; D remains unclear. CDR3 length: 15 residues. V dropped 4 bases and J dropped 2 bases, with 13 bases sitting between them. Looked up from germline, CDR1 is SGHDT and CDR2 is YYEEEE. CDR3 amino acids: CASSMKWTPYNEQFF. The CDR3 DNA follows: TGTGCCAGCAGCATGAAGTGGACCCCCTACAATGAGCAGTTCTTC.

In DNA, the CDR3 is TGTGCCACCAGCTGGGGGGAAGGCAACGAGCAGTACTTC. Translated, it gives CATSWGEGNEQYF. V gene TRBV15 combines with J gene TRBJ2-7; D is perhaps TRBD2 (6 bases). The CDR3 is made up of 13 amino acids. The V gene lost 5 bases and the J gene lost 5 bases, with 13 bases spanning the gap. Germline V CDR1 and CDR2: LNHNV, YYDKDF (reference sequence).

The chain couples TRBV27 to TRBJ2-2, with D uncertain. CDR3 length: 13 amino acids. Trimming removed 0 bases from V and 5 bases from J, with 4 bases in between. Germline CDR1 is MNHEY and CDR2 is SMNVEV (reference sequence). Written as DNA, the CDR3 is TGTGCCAGCAGTTTATCACGGACCGGGGAGCTGTTTTTT. This gives the protein CASSLSRTGELFF.

The chain uses TRBV19 and TRBJ1-1; D unclear. Trimming removed 1 base at V and 1 base at J, with 4 bases between. The germline gives CDR1 LNHDA, CDR2 SQIVND (reference sequence). CDR3 size: 13 residues. CDR3 in amino acids: CASSIGWNTEAFF. Written as DNA, the CDR3 is TGTGCCAGTAGTATAGGTTGGAACACTGAAGCTTTCTTT.

The rearrangement uses TRBV5-1 and TRBJ2-2; the D gene is possibly TRBD1 (6 bases). The V and J ends lost 5 bases and 4 bases respectively, with 15 bases between them. Germline V gene sequence: CDR1 SGHRS, CDR2 YFSETQ. This CDR3 has 15 residues. The DNA for the CDR3 is TGCGCCAGCAGGCCTACAGGGAAAACCACCGGGGAGCTGTTTTTT. Its protein is CASRPTGKTTGELFF.